These 16 T cell receptor beta chains were sequenced from one sample in a study of blood T cell repertoires in COVID-19. The assay was immunoSEQ multiplex PCR, and TCRdb's table has in-frame clones only and misses some. The sample lists roughly 190,000 clones; 84% were seen once. The sequenced sample was peripheral blood. These receptors were taken from a woman in her 70s with COVID-19, enrolled during active disease.

The CDR3 spells CASSRTANYGYTF. For the CDR3, the DNA is TGTGCCAGCAGCCGGACAGCGAACTATGGCTACACCTTC. V is TRBV12-3 or TRBV12-4 and J is TRBJ1-2, with D possibly matching TRBD1 (6 bases). The CDR3 loop spans 13 amino acids. V lost 6 bases, J lost 2 bases, and 10 bases lay in between.

J is TRBJ1-5 and V is TRBV15; 7 bases agree with TRBD1. Losses at the gene ends were 0 bases for V and 9 bases for J; bases not matched to a gene: 8. The CDR3 covers 15 residues. Per the germline V gene, CDR1 is LNHNV and CDR2 is YYDKDF (reference sequence). The CDR3 DNA reads as TGTGCCACCAGCAGAGATAGGTCAGGGGGTCCGCCCCAGCATTTT. Its translation: CATSRDRSGGPPQHF.

This chain joins TRBV28 and TRBJ2-5; D is possibly TRBD2 (5 bases). V was cut by 5 bases and J by 4 bases, with 11 bases left in between. There are 13 residues in the CDR3. Germline V gene lookup returns CDR1 MDHEN and CDR2 SYDVKM. The CDR3 reads CASSGERLETQYF. The CDR3 region has the DNA TGTGCCAGCAGTGGGGAGAGGCTAGAGACCCAGTACTTC.

The genes are TRBV27 and TRBJ2-3; D might be TRBD2 (7 bases). The CDR3 is made up of 14 amino acids. V was trimmed by 2 bases and J by 5 bases, leaving 11 bases between them. Germline values: CDR1 MNHEY, CDR2 SMNVEV (reference sequence). The DNA for the CDR3 is TGTGCCAGCAGTTTAACGGGGGGCATAGATACGCAGTATTTT. Translating gives CASSLTGGIDTQYF.

The CDR3 DNA sequence: TGTGCCAGCAGCTTAGGAGGGCCTAGCTCCTATAATTCACCCCTCCACTTT. Encoded protein: CASSLGGPSSYNSPLHF. The rearrangement joins TRBV11-2 to TRBJ1-6; D not certain. Germline V gene data show CDR1 as SGHAT and CDR2 as FQNNGV. The V end was cut by 1 base, the J end by 0 bases, with 10 bases between. The CDR3 extends over 17 amino acids.

V is TRBV28 and J is TRBJ1-4; D unresolved. With 5 bases removed from V and 6 bases from J, the gap between germline ends came to 10 bases. The CDR3 covers 13 residues. The germline CDR1 and CDR2 sequences are MDHEN and SYDVKM. The DNA of the CDR3 is TGTGCCAGCAGTCCTCTAAACGATGAAAAACTGTTTTTT. Amino acids: CASSPLNDEKLFF.

The chain is built from TRBV19 and TRBJ1-5; TRBD1 matches 7 bases. The germline gives CDR1 LNHDA, CDR2 SQIVND (reference sequence). Losses at the gene ends were 5 bases for V and 4 bases for J; bases not matched to a gene: 2. The CDR3 extends over 13 amino acids. The CDR3 here is CASSLQGNQPQHF. CDR3 DNA sequence: TGTGCCAGTAGTCTACAGGGGAATCAGCCCCAGCATTTT.

The chain combines TRBV10-2 with TRBJ2-3; 7 nucleotides match TRBD2. This CDR3 spans 15 amino acids. V shed 0 bases and J 5 bases; nucleotides not matched to a gene: 5. The germline V gene has CDR1 WSHSY and CDR2 SAAADI. This CDR3 reads CASSESQWGGDTQYF. CDR3 sequence (DNA): TGCGCCAGCAGTGAGTCTCAATGGGGGGGAGATACGCAGTATTTT.

The chain has TRBV9 and TRBJ1-1; D may be TRBD1 (6 bases). Deletions cut 0 bases from V and 6 bases from J, with 12 bases between. Germline V gene sequence: CDR1 SGDLS, CDR2 YYNGEE. This CDR3 region has 14 residues. CDR3 DNA sequence: TGTGCCAGCAGCGTAGAAGGGGGAGAGGCTGAAGCTTTCTTT. Encoded protein: CASSVEGGEAEAFF.

The chain links TRBV18 to TRBJ2-7, with D possibly being TRBD1 (6 bases). V lost 6 bases and J 5 bases, leaving 11 bases between the germline ends. The CDR3 has 12 residues. Germline V gene lookup returns CDR1 KGHSH and CDR2 LQKENI. The CDR3: CASSLKGDEQYV. In nucleotides, the CDR3 is TGTGCCAGCTCCCTTAAGGGGGACGAGCAGTACGTC.

The J gene is TRBJ1-4, the V gene TRBV7-2; D is unclear. Looked up from germline, CDR1 is SGHTA and CDR2 is FQGNSA. V shed 3 bases and J shed 0 bases, with 11 bases lying between them. CDR3 length: 16 amino acids. The CDR3 DNA reads TGTGCCAGCAGCTTGGTCCAGGCTGCAACTAATGAAAAACTGTTTTTT. Amino acid sequence: CASSLVQAATNEKLFF.

This chain connects TRBV3-1 (or the pseudogene TRBV3-2) to TRBJ2-2; D might be TRBD1 (5 bases). The CDR3 contains 16 residues. Between the trimmed V and J ends, which lost 1 base and 5 bases, there was a span of 14 bases. Per the germline V gene, CDR1 is LGHDT and CDR2 is YNNKEL (reference sequence). As DNA, the CDR3 is TGTGCCAGCAGCCAAGTAAGACAGAGTATGACCGGGGAGCTGTTTTTT. It encodes CASSQVRQSMTGELFF.

The gene calls are TRBV9 and TRBJ2-5, with a tentative D call TRBD2 (6 bases). CDR3 length equals 15 residues. The germline CDR1 and CDR2 sequences are SGDLS and YYNGEE. Trimming removed 0 bases from V and 0 bases from J, with 9 bases in between. The CDR3 nucleotides read TGTGCCAGCAGCGTAGGGGACTCGTACCAAGAGACCCAGTACTTC. It specifies CASSVGDSYQETQYF.

This chain links TRBV19 with TRBJ1-3; no definite D call. Trimming left V 4 bases short and J 1 base short, with 14 bases between. This CDR3 contains 16 residues. Germline V gene sequence: CDR1 LNHDA, CDR2 SQIVND (reference sequence). The CDR3: CASSTPGWPSGNTIYF. In DNA form, the CDR3 reads TGTGCCAGTAGTACGCCTGGCTGGCCGTCTGGAAACACCATATATTTT.

This clone was counted ten times or more. The genes are TRBV3-1 (or the pseudogene TRBV3-2) and TRBJ2-1; D ambiguous. CDR3 length equals 15 residues. Germline lookup yields CDR1 LGHDT and CDR2 YNNKEL (reference sequence). Trimming took off 6 bases at V and 0 bases at J, with 12 bases between the two ends. CDR3: CASSSLVFSYNEQFF. CDR3 sequence (DNA): TGTGCCAGCAGTTCTCTAGTCTTCTCCTACAATGAGCAGTTCTTC.

The chain links TRBV5-1 to TRBJ2-2, with 7 nucleotides matching TRBD2. CDR1 and CDR2 (germline): SGHRS, YFSETQ. This CDR3 is built from 14 residues. After removal of 4 bases from V and 6 bases from J, the junction contained 6 bases not matched to a gene. The CDR3 is CASSSTSEAGELFF. In DNA form, the CDR3 reads TGCGCCAGCAGCAGCACTAGCGAGGCCGGGGAGCTGTTTTTT.